This is a list of T cell receptor beta chains from one sample in a study of blood T cells in healthy people across ages. TCRdb independently ran MiXCR on the 5' RACE reads; one entry per CDR3 protein. The sample contains some 670,000 distinct CDR3 sequences, around 52% of which appear only once. The sample was blood. The source of these receptors is an elderly woman in good health. The CDR3 runs from the conserved cysteine through the conserved F or W. D genes are given only for firm matches. Expanded clones are given a class, and other clones once, few, many or no size at all.

abundance,d_gene,j_gene,v_gene,CDR3nt,CDR3aa
few,.,TRBJ1-5,TRBV6-2/TRBV6-3,TGTGCCAGCAGTTCGGGGCCATCGCCCCAGCATTTT,CASSSGPSPQHF
.,.,TRBJ2-3,TRBV5-1,TGCGCCAGCAGTCTTGGACAGATAAGCACAGATACGCAGTATTTT,CASSLGQISTDTQYF
.,.,TRBJ1-4,TRBV20-1,TGCAGTGCGCCGGGTCACGGGATAGGTGAAAAACTGTTTTTT,CSAPGHGIGEKLFF
many,.,TRBJ2-7,TRBV12-3/TRBV12-4,TGTGCCAGCAGGGGGACGGAAATCTACGAGCAGTACTTC,CASRGTEIYEQYF
many,TRBD1,TRBJ1-6,TRBV7-9,TGTGCCAGCAGCCCTCGGGACAGCTATAATTCACCCCTCCACTTT,CASSPRDSYNSPLHF
.,.,TRBJ1-1,TRBV7-9,TGTGCCAGCAGCTTAGGTTCCATGAACACTGAAGCTTTCTTT,CASSLGSMNTEAFF
.,.,TRBJ1-1,TRBV12-3/TRBV12-4,TGTGCCAGCAGCTCCTCGGGGAGGAAGGGGTGGGCTTTCTTT,CASSSSGRKGWAFF
.,.,TRBJ1-2,TRBV7-8,TGTGCCAGCAGCTGGGGCCAGGGATGCGGCTACACCTTC,CASSWGQGCGYTF
.,TRBD2,TRBJ2-7,TRBV7-2,TGTGCCAGCAGCTTAGCGGCGGGAAGCGGGAGGGGGTACGAGCAGTACTTC,CASSLAAGSGRGYEQYF
.,TRBD1,TRBJ2-3,TRBV11-3,TGTGCCAGCAGCCCCGGACAGGCCACAGATACGCAGTATTTT,CASSPGQATDTQYF
.,.,TRBJ2-7,TRBV28,TGTGCCAGCAGTCTATCCGCCCCCTACGAGCAGTACTTC,CASSLSAPYEQYF
.,TRBD2,TRBJ2-1,TRBV12-3/TRBV12-4,TGTGCCAGCAGCCTTGGCCTAGGGCGGGGGTCCGGCAATGAGCAGTTCTTC,CASSLGLGRGSGNEQFF
.,.,TRBJ2-4,TRBV20-1,TGCATTGCTGTTGACAGTGGAGCCGGTGCGTACTTC,CIAVDSGAGAYF
.,.,TRBJ1-6,TRBV20-1,TGCAGTGCCGGACGGCCACAGGGTTTCGATTCACCCCTCCACTTT,CSAGRPQGFDSPLHF
many,.,TRBJ1-1,TRBV20-1,TGCAGTGCTAGAGCTCAGGGAAGAGCGGGTGAAGCTTTCTTT,CSARAQGRAGEAFF
.,.,TRBJ2-5,TRBV6-5,TGTGCCAGCAGGGATAGCTTCCAAGAGACCCAGTACTTC,CASRDSFQETQYF
.,.,TRBJ1-1,TRBV3-1,TGTGCCAGCGGACCCAAATTGCCGGCGGGAGGGACTGAAGCTTTCTTT,CASGPKLPAGGTEAFF
many,.,TRBJ1-2,TRBV11-2,TGTGCCAGCAGCTTATCCGTCTTGGGTGGCTACACCTTC,CASSLSVLGGYTF
.,.,TRBJ1-1,TRBV20-1,TGCAGTGCTAGATTTACCTGGAACACTGAAGCTTTCTTT,CSARFTWNTEAFF
many,TRBD1,TRBJ2-3,TRBV7-3,TGTGCCAGCAGCCCTAACAGGGGGCGAGAGGGTACGCAGTATTTT,CASSPNRGREGTQYF
.,.,TRBJ2-7,TRBV27,TGTGCCAGCAGTGCGAAACGGGACACCCAGCAGTACTTC,CASSAKRDTQQYF
many,TRBD2,TRBJ2-1,TRBV7-9,TGTGCCAGCAGCTTGCCTCGTTTTCTCGGGACTACCAACAATGAGCAGTTCTTC,CASSLPRFLGTTNNEQFF
few,TRBD1,TRBJ2-2,TRBV27,TGTGCCAGCAGCCCCCCCGAGGGACAGGGGAACACCGGGGAGCTGTTTTTT,CASSPPEGQGNTGELFF
few,TRBD1,TRBJ1-6,TRBV6-6,TGTGCCAGCAGTTTAGGACAGGGGGCTTCACCCCTCCACTTT,CASSLGQGASPLHF
.,TRBD2,TRBJ2-2,TRBV25-1,TGTGCCAGCAGTGGGCCCGGGACTATACCCGGGGAGCTGTTTTTT,CASSGPGTIPGELFF
.,TRBD1,TRBJ2-1,TRBV25-1,TGTGCCAGCAGTGTTGGGACAGGGGTCCCCTACAATGAGCAGTTCTTC,CASSVGTGVPYNEQFF
many,.,TRBJ2-5,TRBV20-1,TGCAGTGCTAGCTGGGGGACACCAAAACAAGAGACCCAGTACTTC,CSASWGTPKQETQYF
.,.,TRBJ2-3,TRBV6-5,TGTGCCAGCAGCCGTAGCGTAAGCACAGATACGCAGTATTTT,CASSRSVSTDTQYF
.,TRBD2,TRBJ2-7,TRBV18,TGTGCCAGCTCACGCCCGGGACTAGGGTTCTACGAGCAGTACTTC,CASSRPGLGFYEQYF
.,.,TRBJ2-7,TRBV3-1,TGTGCCAGCAGCCTCCAAAGGGGTCCCTCAGATCGGTCCTACGAGCAGTACTTC,CASSLQRGPSDRSYEQYF
many,.,TRBJ1-5,TRBV7-2,TGTGCCAGCAGCCCGCTTTCCCAGAAATATCAGCCCCAGCATTTT,CASSPLSQKYQPQHF
many,TRBD2,TRBJ2-1,TRBV28,TGTGCCAGCAGTTTAGTGGCTAGCGGGAGTGCGAATGAGCAGTTCTTC,CASSLVASGSANEQFF
.,.,TRBJ2-5,TRBV3-1,TGCGCCAGCGGCCCGGAGTGGGAGACCCAGTACTTC,CASGPEWETQYF
.,.,TRBJ1-1,TRBV29-1,TGCAGCGTTGAAGTTGGGAACACTGAAGCTTTCTTT,CSVEVGNTEAFF
.,.,TRBJ1-5,TRBV12-3/TRBV12-4,TGTGCCAGCAGTTTAGCCAGGGCTGGTCAGCCCCAGCATTTT,CASSLARAGQPQHF
.,.,TRBJ2-5,TRBV9,TGTGCCAGCAGCACACAGGACGGAGAGACCCAGTACTTC,CASSTQDGETQYF
many,.,TRBJ2-1,TRBV12-3/TRBV12-4,TGTGCCAGCAGTTTCAATTTCGGCAATGAGCAGTTCTTC,CASSFNFGNEQFF
many,.,TRBJ2-1,TRBV2,TGTGCCAGCAGTCAGGGGGAGGTCTACAATGAGCAGTTCTTC,CASSQGEVYNEQFF
few,.,TRBJ1-1,TRBV3-1,TGTGCCAGCAGCCAAGGAGGGGGGTTGGACACTGAAGCTTTCTTT,CASSQGGGLDTEAFF
.,TRBD2,TRBJ2-1,TRBV29-1,TGCAGCGTTGAACGCCTAGCGGGGAGTAATGAGCAGTTCTTC,CSVERLAGSNEQFF
once,.,TRBJ2-3,TRBV5-8,TGTGCCAGCAGACCCTCGGTTACGCAGTATTTT,CASRPSVTQYF
.,TRBD1,TRBJ1-1,TRBV3-1,TGTGCCAGCAGCCCAAGGACAGGAGGGTCCACTGAAGCTTTCTTT,CASSPRTGGSTEAFF
few,.,TRBJ1-1,TRBV7-2,TGTGCCAGCAGCTTAGGCCCAGGCGGGAACACTGAAGCTTTCTTT,CASSLGPGGNTEAFF
.,TRBD1,TRBJ1-4,TRBV5-1,TGCGCCAGCAGCAAAACGGGACAGGGGGATGAAAAACTGTTTTTT,CASSKTGQGDEKLFF